Each of the 29 T cell receptor beta chains below was sequenced from the same sample in a study of T-cell reconstitution after alpha-beta-depleted transplantation in children. Preparation of the TCRbeta library used unique molecular identifiers. TCRdb reprocessed the PCR reads via MiXCR and lists one record per CDR3 protein. Here the sample spans around 420,000 distinct CDR3 sequences, around 15% being singletons. The sequences come from PBMCs, mostly from graft donor cells, collected 360 days after TCRalphabeta/CD19-depleted stem cell transplant. Receptor source: a boy younger than two who had a stem cell transplant for Wiskott-Aldrich syndrome, so the T cells may come from the graft donor.

The DNA of the CDR3 is TGCGCCAGCAGCTCGGGGCCTGGACTAGCGGGAGTGGAGACCCAGTACTTC. Amino acids: CASSSGPGLAGVETQYF. V usage is TRBV5-1 and J usage is TRBJ2-5; 13 bases are a match to TRBD2. Germline lookup yields CDR1 SGHRS and CDR2 YFSETQ. This CDR3 is built from 17 residues. V was clipped by 3 bases and J by 5 bases; unmatched bases: 10.

The chain joins TRBV11-2 to TRBJ2-1, with 7 bases identical to TRBD2. CDR3 length: 15 amino acids. J was trimmed by 7 bases and V by 5 bases; bases with no gene match: 11. The V gene's germline CDR1 is SGHAT and CDR2 FQNNGV. The chain's CDR3 is CASSPGGLGKNEQFF. CDR3 sequence (DNA): TGTGCCAGCAGCCCGGGAGGACTGGGGAAAAATGAGCAGTTCTTC. The full variable domain, its missing parts supplied by reference TRBV11-2 and TRBJ2-1, is EAGVAQSPRYKIIEKRQSVAFWCNPISGHATLYWYQQILGQGPKLLIQFQNNGVVDDSQLPKDRFSAERLKGVDSTLKIQPAKLEDSAVYLCASSPGGLGKNEQFFGPGTRLTVL.

This clonotype was found many times. The chain combines TRBV5-1 with TRBJ2-3; tentative D call: TRBD2 (6 bases). The V end lost 4 bases, the J end lost 4 bases, and 13 bases lay between the germline ends. This CDR3 has 14 residues. Looked up from germline, CDR1 is SGHRS and CDR2 is YFSETQ. The CDR3 loop is CASSELRGADTQYF. CDR3 DNA: TGCGCCAGCAGCGAGTTGCGGGGAGCAGATACGCAGTATTTT. The whole variable domain, remainder taken from reference TRBV5-1 and TRBJ2-3, is KAGVTQTPRYLIKTRGQQVTLSCSPISGHRSVSWYQQTPGQGLQFLFEYFSETQRNKGNFPGRFSGRQFSNSRSEMNVSTLELGDSALYLCASSELRGADTQYFGPGTRLTVL.

Only a few counts were recorded for this clonotype. The chain uses TRBV14 and TRBJ2-1; 7 bases align to TRBD1. The V and J ends lost 1 base and 2 bases, in that order; junction bases with no gene match: 5. This CDR3 contains 16 residues. The germline gives CDR1 SGHDN, CDR2 FVKESK. The CDR3 is CASSQGQGDPYNEQFF. As DNA, the CDR3 is TGTGCCAGCAGCCAAGGACAGGGAGACCCCTACAATGAGCAGTTCTTC. The full variable domain, with the rest looked up from reference TRBV14 and TRBJ2-1, is EAGVTQFPSHSVIEKGQTVTLRCDPISGHDNLYWYRRVMGKEIKFLLHFVKESKQDESGMPNNRFLAERTGGTYSTLKVQPAELEDSGVYFCASSQGQGDPYNEQFFGPGTRLTVL.

The chain is built from TRBV12-3 or TRBV12-4 and TRBJ2-1, with 8 bases identical to TRBD2. This CDR3 comprises 16 residues. The junction had 11 bases not matched to a gene; V was cut back by 7 bases and J by 3 bases. In DNA, the CDR3 is TGTGCCAGCAACCTAATAAGCGGGAGTGGCTACAATGAGCAGTTCTTC. Protein sequence: CASNLISGSGYNEQFF.

The genes are TRBV15 and TRBJ1-5; 10 bases map to TRBD1. There are 15 residues in the CDR3. Germline assignment: CDR1 LNHNV and CDR2 YYDKDF (reference sequence). V dropped 6 bases and J dropped 1; count of bases not matched to a gene: 3. CDR3 DNA: TGTGCCACCAGTCCGGGACAGGGGAGCAATCAGCCCCAGCATTTT. It is translated as CATSPGQGSNQPQHF.

This clonotype was counted between two and nine times. The J gene is TRBJ2-1, the V gene TRBV7-9; 10 nucleotides agree with TRBD1. In germline, CDR1 is SEHNR, CDR2 FQNEAQ (reference sequence). The CDR3 spans 15 residues. V shed 5 bases and J 4 bases; nucleotides not matched to a gene: 5. The CDR3 bases are TGTGCCAGCAGCCCCGAGGGACAGGGGTACAATGAGCAGTTCTTC. As protein: CASSPEGQGYNEQFF. Variable domain in full (rest from reference TRBV7-9 and TRBJ2-1): DTGVSQNPRHKITKRGQNVTFRCDPISEHNRLYWYRQTLGQGPEFLTYFQNEAQLEKSRLLSDRFSAERPKGSFSTLEIQRTEQGDSAMYLCASSPEGQGYNEQFFGPGTRLTVL.

This clonotype has more than one count but fewer than ten. CDR3 protein: CSARDRRLPGAVKNIQYF. DNA for the CDR3: TGCAGTGCTAGAGATCGGCGTCTGCCCGGGGCGGTCAAAAACATTCAGTACTTC. This chain joins TRBV20-1 and TRBJ2-4, with D perhaps given as TRBD1 or TRBD2 (5 bases each). Germline V gene lookup returns CDR1 DFQATT and CDR2 SNEGSKA (reference sequence). V shed 0 bases and J shed 3 bases, with 21 bases lying between them. The CDR3 is 18 residues long.

The chain recombines TRBV5-1 with TRBJ2-3; possibly TRBD1 for D (7 bases). Trimming took off 0 bases at V and 5 bases at J, with 16 bases between the two ends. CDR3 length equals 16 residues. Germline CDR1 SGHRS, CDR2 YFSETQ. The CDR3 is CASSLEPGGLKDTQYF. The CDR3 region has the DNA TGCGCCAGCAGCTTGGAGCCAGGGGGGTTAAAAGATACGCAGTATTTT.

The chain is built from TRBV5-1 and TRBJ2-3; 8 nucleotides align to TRBD1. Trimming took 3 bases from V and 1 from J; bases not matched to a gene: 7. CDR1 and CDR2 from the germline V gene are SGHRS and YFSETQ. The CDR3 has 16 residues. The CDR3, as DNA: TGCGCCAGCAGCTCCGACAGGGGAGCCCGCACAGATACGCAGTATTTT. Translated, it gives CASSSDRGARTDTQYF.

The genes are TRBV18 and TRBJ2-7; D gene ambiguous. Per germline, CDR1 KGHSH and CDR2 LQKENI. The CDR3 is made up of 13 amino acids. V was clipped by 6 bases and J by 6 bases, with 15 bases between them. The CDR3 bases are TGTGCCAGCTCGCCGGTAGACCGAGGCGAGCAGTACTTC. It specifies CASSPVDRGEQYF.

This clonotype was detected a few times. The chain combines TRBV10-2 with TRBJ2-2; the D gene is possibly TRBD2 (5 bases). CDR1 is WSHSY and CDR2 is SAAADI in the germline V gene. This CDR3 has 16 amino acids. V was trimmed by 8 bases and J by 6 bases, leaving 22 bases between them. CDR3 DNA: TGCGCCAGCCAGGTTACTGGAGGACCTCCAGCCGGGGAGCTGTTTTTT. Its translation is CASQVTGGPPAGELFF.

The chain recombines TRBV13 with TRBJ2-7; the D gene is possibly TRBD2 (6 bases). V was pared by 1 base and J by 5 bases, with 15 bases between. CDR3 length equals 15 residues. CDR1 is PRHDT and CDR2 is FYEKMQ in the germline V gene (reference sequence). CDR3 sequence (DNA): TGTGCCAGCAGCTTAGATCCACGCGGGGAGAACGAGCAGTACTTC. It encodes CASSLDPRGENEQYF.

In DNA, the CDR3 is TGCAGCGTTGAACTACAGTTAAACACCGGGGAGCTGTTTTTT. It translates to CSVELQLNTGELFF. This chain joins TRBV29-1 and TRBJ2-2; D uncertain. V dropped 2 bases and J dropped 2 bases, with 9 bases sitting between them. The CDR3 consists of 14 residues. Germline loops: CDR1 SQVTM, CDR2 ANQGSEA.

This clonotype has just a few counts. The rearrangement joins TRBV12-3 or TRBV12-4 to TRBJ2-7; a weak D match, TRBD2 (5 bases). V lost 3 bases and J lost 10, with 22 bases in between. This CDR3 has 15 residues. The CDR3 loop reads CASSFRNWTRFDQYF. CDR3 in DNA: TGTGCCAGCAGTTTTCGAAACTGGACTCGATTCGACCAGTACTTC.

This clonotype was counted a few times. This rearrangement joins TRBV30 to TRBJ2-1; no reliable D call. The CDR3 loop spans 11 amino acids. V lost 2 bases, J lost 9 bases, and 8 bases lay in between. Germline CDR1 GTSNPN, CDR2 SVGIG (reference sequence). The CDR3 region is CAWSPRAEQFF. CDR3 coding DNA: TGTGCCTGGAGTCCCCGGGCTGAGCAGTTCTTC. The whole variable domain, remainder taken from reference TRBV30 and TRBJ2-1, is SQTIHQWPATLVQPVGSPLSLECTVEGTSNPNLYWYRQAAGRGLQLLFYSVGIGQISSEVPQNLSASRPQDRQFILSSKKLLLSDSGFYLCAWSPRAEQFFGPGTRLTVL.

V gene TRBV15 combines with J gene TRBJ2-5; the D call may be TRBD1 or TRBD2 (5 bases each). The CDR3 runs 14 residues. Germline V gene sequence: CDR1 LNHNV, CDR2 YYDKDF (reference sequence). Deletions cut 1 base from V and 4 bases from J, with 10 bases between. The CDR3 coding sequence is TGTGCCACCAGCAGAGGTGGGGGACGAGAGACCCAGTACTTC. Amino acids: CATSRGGGRETQYF.

The chain links TRBV25-1 to TRBJ2-3, with 10 positions matching TRBD2. The V gene's germline CDR1 is MGHDK and CDR2 SYGVNS. The V gene end was trimmed by 6 bases and the J gene end by 5 bases; junction bases not matched to a gene: 5. The CDR3 loop spans 14 amino acids. As DNA, the CDR3 is TGTGCCAGCAGAGCGGGAGGGAAGAGAGATACGCAGTATTTT. It is translated as CASRAGGKRDTQYF. Filled out from reference TRBV25-1 and TRBJ2-3, the complete variable domain reads EADIYQTPRYLVIGTGKKITLECSQTMGHDKMYWYQQDPGMELHLIHYSYGVNSTEKGDLSSESTVSRIRTEHFPLTLESARPSHTSQYLCASRAGGKRDTQYFGPGTRLTVL.

Only a few counts were recorded for this clonotype. The rearrangement joins TRBV24-1 to TRBJ2-5; 8 nucleotides agree with TRBD1. Trimming removed 5 bases from V and 2 bases from J; junction bases left unmatched: 6. Germline V gene lookup returns CDR1 KGHDR and CDR2 SFDVKD. CDR3 length: 15 amino acids. The CDR3 nucleotides are TGTGCCACCAGTGCCACGGACAGGGTGCAAGAGACCCAGTACTTC. It encodes CATSATDRVQETQYF.

This clonotype has just a few counts. This sequence joins TRBV20-1 and TRBJ2-7; D perhaps matches TRBD1 (5 bases). CDR3 length equals 15 residues. CDR1 is DFQATT, CDR2 SNEGSKA, per germline (reference sequence). Deletions cut 0 bases from V and 4 bases from J, with 16 bases between. CDR3 amino acids: CSARDPRGAAYEQYF. CDR3 sequence (DNA): TGCAGTGCTAGAGATCCCCGTGGGGCAGCTTACGAGCAGTACTTC.

The table lists this clonotype with a few counts. The J gene is TRBJ2-1, the V gene TRBV5-1; 9 nucleotides line up with TRBD2. The CDR3 has 16 amino acids. With 4 bases clipped from V and 4 bases from J, the junction kept 9 bases outside the gene matches. Germline CDR1 is SGHRS and CDR2 is YFSETQ. CDR3 coding DNA: TGCGCCAGCAGCCCCTCAGCGGGAGGAGGGTACAATGAGCAGTTCTTC. Its protein product is CASSPSAGGGYNEQFF.

The chain's CDR3 is CASRYGQGIFYEQYF. The DNA of the CDR3 is TGTGCCAGCAGATACGGACAGGGGATATTCTACGAGCAGTACTTC. The V call is TRBV12-3 or TRBV12-4, the J call TRBJ2-7; TRBD1 matches 9 bases. After removal of 6 bases from V and 3 bases from J, the junction contained 9 bases not matched to a gene. The CDR3 contains 15 residues.

This clonotype was detected once. This rearrangement joins TRBV11-2 to TRBJ2-3; TRBD1 might be the D (6 bases). V lost 5 bases to trimming and J lost 0 bases, with 15 bases between them. Germline V CDR1 and CDR2: SGHAT, FQNNGV. The CDR3 runs to 16 residues. The CDR3 coding sequence is TGTGCCAGCAGCGAACAGGGTCTAGCTAGCACAGATACGCAGTATTTT. It translates to CASSEQGLASTDTQYF.

The CDR3 here is CASSPYRSNLAKNIQYF. Written as DNA, the CDR3 is TGTGCCAGCAGCCCTTATCGGAGCAATCTAGCCAAAAACATTCAGTACTTC. The J gene is TRBJ2-4, the V gene TRBV7-8, with D unresolved. The length of the CDR3 is 17 residues. Germline values: CDR1 SGHVS, CDR2 FQNEAQ. Trimming left V 5 bases short and J 0 bases short, with 17 bases between.

This chain links TRBV6-1 with TRBJ2-7; 7 positions match TRBD1. The CDR3 has 14 residues. V trimming: 6 bases; J trimming: 2 bases; junction bases outside the gene matches: 7. CDR1 and CDR2 from the germline V gene are MNHNS and SASEGT. The CDR3 sequence is CASRNRGITYEQYF. The CDR3 DNA reads as TGTGCCAGCAGAAACAGGGGAATCACCTACGAGCAGTACTTC.

There are a few counts of this clonotype. The chain links TRBV6-2 or TRBV6-3 to TRBJ2-2, with 8 bases aligning to TRBD2. Trimming cost V 4 bases and J 4 bases; bases outside gene matches: 8. Germline V gene lookup returns CDR1 MNHEY and CDR2 SVGEGT. The CDR3 loop spans 16 amino acids. This chain's CDR3 is CASSSLLAALTGELFF. The CDR3, as DNA: TGTGCCAGCAGTTCCCTACTAGCGGCACTCACCGGGGAGCTGTTTTTT.

The genes are TRBV10-3 and TRBJ2-7; D ambiguous. The germline CDR1 and CDR2 sequences are ENHRY and SYGVKD. Trimming removed 3 bases from V and 0 bases from J, with 6 bases in between. CDR3 length: 13 amino acids. The CDR3 here is CAISDTISYEQYF. The DNA for the CDR3 is TGTGCCATCAGTGACACCATCTCCTACGAGCAGTACTTC.

This clonotype appeared a few times. J is TRBJ2-6 and V is TRBV4-1, with 9 positions matching TRBD1. Germline V gene data show CDR1 as MGHRA and CDR2 as YSYEKL. CDR3 size: 18 residues. V trimming: 5 bases; J trimming: 3 bases; junction bases outside the gene matches: 11. The CDR3 loop is CASSGWDRAIGGANVLTF. The DNA for the CDR3 is TGCGCCAGCAGCGGATGGGACAGGGCTATTGGTGGGGCCAACGTCCTGACTTTC.

This clonotype was recorded a few times. The chain uses TRBV5-1 and TRBJ2-2; D not resolved. The V gene's germline CDR1 is SGHRS and CDR2 YFSETQ. The length of the CDR3 is 17 residues. Trimming shortened V by 4 bases and J by 6 bases, and 22 bases separated the two germline ends. The CDR3, as DNA: TGCGCCAGCAGCGTTGTCAGGCAGAATTCCGGCGCCGGGGAGCTGTTTTTT. Residues: CASSVVRQNSGAGELFF. Variable domain in full (rest from reference TRBV5-1 and TRBJ2-2): KAGVTQTPRYLIKTRGQQVTLSCSPISGHRSVSWYQQTPGQGLQFLFEYFSETQRNKGNFPGRFSGRQFSNSRSEMNVSTLELGDSALYLCASSVVRQNSGAGELFFGEGSRLTVL.